The sample holds a few counts of the clone carrying this TCR beta chain. Its antigen is as yet unknown. The record originates from a study of cytomegalovirus exposure and HLA in healthy donors. Study-wide results and limits: About 87% or about 30% of the time was how often most TCR beta V segments were productive, according to an earlier analysis.

CDR3 length equals 13 residues. Germline CDR1 reads SGHTA; CDR2 reads FQGNSA. Between the trimmed V and J ends, which lost 2 bases and 6 bases, there was a span of 8 bases. PCR was performed using 60 Vbeta and 13 Jbeta primers. Clones were read by immunoSEQ multiplex PCR, and TCRdb kept only the in-frame ones, dropping some. The data show more than 85,000 clones, around 75% seen once. This clonotype was obtained from a male donor in good health and CMV-seropositive. The rearrangement uses TRBV7-2 and TRBJ2-1; possibly TRBD1 for D (6 bases). The sample consisted of PBMCs. CDR3 residues: CASSLLQGNEQFF. CDR3 DNA: TGTGCCAGCAGCTTACTACAGGGCAATGAGCAGTTCTTC.